Below, 18 T cell receptor beta chains from the same sample are listed, as sequenced in a study of cytomegalovirus exposure and HLA in healthy donors. Primers: 60 Vbeta forward and 13 Jbeta reverse. Profiled with immunoSEQ multiplex PCR; TCRdb holds only in-frame clones, not every one. The table records more than 80,000 clones, around 71% of them present only once. The sequenced material came from PBMCs. Receptor source: a boy between 10 and 17 years old in good health and CMV-seronegative.

Note on this clone: The conserved closing phenylalanine or tryptophan is absent in this CDR3, likely reflecting a read error. The chain carries TRBV6-6 and TRBJ1-1; the D gene is possibly TRBD1 (5 bases). The CDR3 has 15 amino acids. The ends were cut back, 6 bases at V and 8 bases at J, with 22 bases in the middle. From germline, CDR1 is MNHNY and CDR2 SVGAGI (reference sequence). CDR3 sequence reads: CASSLVEGAHTEAFV. The CDR3 coding sequence is TGTGCCAGCAGCCTAGTGGAAGGGGCCCATACAGAAGCTTTCGTT.

The chain joins TRBV28 to TRBJ2-3, with TRBD2 identical over 7 bases. With 6 bases clipped from V and 0 bases from J, the junction kept 9 bases outside the gene matches. The CDR3 loop spans 16 amino acids. The V gene's germline CDR1 is MDHEN and CDR2 SYDVKM. The DNA for the CDR3 is TGTGCCAGCAGCCCTGCGGGAGCGGAAAGCACAGATACGCAGTATTTT. It is translated as CASSPAGAESTDTQYF.

This sequence joins TRBV28 and TRBJ1-2; 9 bases are shared with TRBD1. Germline loops: CDR1 MDHEN, CDR2 SYDVKM. Losses at the gene ends were 5 bases for V and 1 base for J; bases not matched to a gene: 11. CDR3 length: 17 residues. In nucleotides, the CDR3 is TGTGCCAGCAGTCCCCGACGATACAGGGGGCATAACTATGGCTACACCTTC. This translates into CASSPRRYRGHNYGYTF.

The gene calls are TRBV6-1 and TRBJ2-7; 8 nucleotides agree with TRBD1. The CDR3 loop spans 13 amino acids. V trimming: 7 bases; J trimming: 4 bases; junction bases outside the gene matches: 6. Germline values: CDR1 MNHNS, CDR2 SASEGT. The CDR3 protein is CASTVTGEYEQYF. For the CDR3, the DNA is TGTGCCAGCACTGTGACAGGGGAGTACGAGCAGTACTTC.

J is TRBJ1-5 and V is TRBV10-2; the D gene is possibly TRBD1 (6 bases). Trimming took off 6 bases at V and 1 base at J, with 7 bases between the two ends. CDR1 and CDR2 (germline): WSHSY, SAAADI. The CDR3 spans 13 residues. This CDR3 is CASRGASNQPQHF. The DNA of the CDR3 is TGCGCCAGCAGGGGGGCGAGCAATCAGCCCCAGCATTTT.

CDR3 residues: CASSQEGSGVYNEQFF. In nucleotides, the CDR3 is TGCGCCAGCAGCCAAGAGGGTAGCGGAGTATACAATGAGCAGTTCTTC. The rearrangement joins TRBV4-1 to TRBJ2-1; possibly TRBD2 for D (6 bases). Germline CDR1 MGHRA, CDR2 YSYEKL. V lost 0 bases and J 4 bases, leaving 13 bases between the germline ends. This CDR3 has 16 residues.

About this clone: Germline is not matched at one junction end, which may reflect a read error. The rearrangement uses TRBV6-1 and TRBJ2-5; D unclear. There are 11 residues in the CDR3. Germline V CDR1 and CDR2: MNHNS, SASEGT. The CDR3 bases are TGTGCCAGCAGTGAAATCGTATTTCCCCACTTC. Residues: CASSEIVFPHF.

J is TRBJ1-1 and V is TRBV7-6; D may be TRBD1 (6 bases). The CDR3 spans 17 residues. Germline values: CDR1 SGHVS, CDR2 FNYEAQ. Trimming removed 0 bases at V and 0 bases at J, with 14 bases between. CDR3 nucleotides: TGTGCCAGCAGCTTAGCGTCCAGGGGACCCATGAACACTGAAGCTTTCTTT. Encoded protein: CASSLASRGPMNTEAFF.

The chain combines TRBV30 with TRBJ2-7, with 9 bases matching TRBD2. Germline CDR1 is GTSNPN and CDR2 is SVGIG (reference sequence). This CDR3 contains 14 residues. V gave up 2 bases and J gave up 4 bases; unmatched junction bases: 6. As DNA, the CDR3 is TGTGCCTGGAGTCGTCTAGCGGGGTGGTACGAGCAGTACTTC. It codes for CAWSRLAGWYEQYF.

This chain links TRBV5-1 with TRBJ2-7; D perhaps matches TRBD2 (6 bases). In germline, CDR1 is SGHRS, CDR2 YFSETQ. The CDR3 is 14 amino acids. Trimming took off 3 bases at V and 3 bases at J, with 13 bases between the two ends. The CDR3 region is CASSSRTIFYEQYF. The CDR3 region has the DNA TGCGCCAGCAGCTCCCGGACTATCTTCTACGAGCAGTACTTC. Drawing the rest from reference TRBV5-1 and TRBJ2-7, the complete variable domain is KAGVTQTPRYLIKTRGQQVTLSCSPISGHRSVSWYQQTPGQGLQFLFEYFSETQRNKGNFPGRFSGRQFSNSRSEMNVSTLELGDSALYLCASSSRTIFYEQYFGPGTRLTVT.

This chain joins TRBV5-1 and TRBJ2-3; the D gene is possibly TRBD1 (5 bases). The germline V and J ends were trimmed by 0 bases and 5 bases, with 16 bases remaining between them. This CDR3 is 16 amino acids long. The germline V gene encodes CDR1 SGHRS and CDR2 YFSETQ. The CDR3 bases are TGCGCCAGCAGCTTGGGTAGGCCAGGGTCGGGAGATACGCAGTATTTT. Translating it yields CASSLGRPGSGDTQYF.

This clone has only a few counts. The chain is built from TRBV9 and TRBJ2-7; 8 bases match TRBD2. The CDR3 covers 15 residues. V was pared by 2 bases and J by 3 bases, with 7 bases of the junction left unmatched. Germline CDR1 reads SGDLS; CDR2 reads YYNGEE. CDR3 protein: CASSVAGGSLYEQYF. CDR3 bases: TGTGCCAGCAGCGTCGCGGGGGGTTCCCTCTACGAGCAGTACTTC. The full variable domain, in which reference TRBV9 and TRBJ2-7 provide the parts outside the CDR3, is DSGVTQTPKHLITATGQRVTLRCSPRSGDLSVYWYQQSLDQGLQFLIQYYNGEERAKGNILERFSAQQFPDLHSELNLSSLELGDSALYFCASSVAGGSLYEQYFGPGTRLTVT.

Sample share makes this clone medium-sized. The chain combines TRBV13 with TRBJ1-1; no reliable D call. The CDR3 has 13 amino acids. CDR1 PRHDT and CDR2 FYEKMQ come from the germline V gene (reference sequence). V lost 1 base, J lost 3 bases, and 6 bases lay in between. The CDR3 sequence: CASSLVSDTEAFF. The DNA for the CDR3 is TGTGCCAGCAGCTTAGTCAGTGACACTGAAGCTTTCTTT.

The chain combines TRBV11-1 with TRBJ1-1; D call uncertain. Trimming cost V 1 base and J 3 bases, with 9 bases left between them. CDR1 is SGHAT, CDR2 FQDESV, per germline (reference sequence). This CDR3 spans 14 amino acids. The CDR3 bases are TGTGCCAGCAGCTTAGACGGGGTGGACACTGAAGCTTTCTTT. Translation: CASSLDGVDTEAFF. Full variable domain (rest looked up from reference TRBV11-1 and TRBJ1-1): EAEVAQSPRYKITEKSQAVAFWCDPISGHATLYWYRQILGQGPELLVQFQDESVVDDSQLPKDRFSAERLKGVDSTLKIQPAELGDSAMYLCASSLDGVDTEAFFGQGTRLTVV.

The chain carries TRBV19 and TRBJ2-7, with a weak D call TRBD2 (6 bases). Between the trimmed V and J ends, which lost 2 bases and 5 bases, there was a span of 13 bases. CDR3 length: 14 residues. Germline-derived CDR1 and CDR2 are LNHDA and SQIVND (reference sequence). The CDR3 region is CASSIRAGGNEQYF. The CDR3 DNA reads TGTGCCAGTAGTATAAGGGCTGGAGGGAACGAGCAGTACTTC.

The chain couples TRBV4-1 to TRBJ1-5; D gene unclear. The germline V and J ends were trimmed by 4 bases and 8 bases, with 12 bases remaining between them. This CDR3 comprises 13 residues. CDR1 is MGHRA and CDR2 is YSYEKL in the germline V gene. Written as DNA, the CDR3 is TGCGCCAGCAGCCTTCGACCCGGGGAGCCCCAGCATTTT. Translation gives CASSLRPGEPQHF.

The rearrangement joins TRBV19 to TRBJ2-3; 7 bases align to TRBD1. CDR1 and CDR2 (germline): LNHDA, SQIVND (reference sequence). V was clipped by 1 base and J by 3 bases; unmatched bases: 1. The CDR3 contains 14 residues. The CDR3 DNA reads TGTGCCAGTAGTATAGGACAGGGAACAGATACGCAGTATTTT. Translation: CASSIGQGTDTQYF.

This clone was counted only a few times. The chain combines TRBV2 with TRBJ1-5; tentatively, D is TRBD1 (5 bases). Trimming stripped 3 bases from V and 4 bases from J, with 16 bases between. The CDR3 contains 16 residues. From germline, CDR1 is SNHLY and CDR2 FYNNEI. This CDR3 is CASSDQGGRTNQPQHF. In DNA, the CDR3 is TGTGCCAGCAGTGACCAGGGAGGCCGCACAAATCAGCCCCAGCATTTT.